Each of the 6 T cell receptor beta chains below was sequenced from the same sample in a study of shared clonotypes between healthy human individuals. The protocol was immunoSEQ multiplex PCR, while the TCRdb copy is restricted to in-frame clones and leaves out a portion. The table shows a few hundred thousand clones, with less than 85% occurring only once. The material sequenced was memory CD4+ T cells sorted from blood. The sample's subset: CD45RA-negative fraction. Every receptor here comes from a man younger than 40 in good health.

The rearrangement links TRBV25-1 to TRBJ2-7; 9 positions match TRBD2. Germline V gene lookup returns CDR1 MGHDK and CDR2 SYGVNS. V shed 3 bases and J 6 bases; nucleotides not matched to a gene: 6. This CDR3 region has 14 residues. The CDR3 DNA sequence: TGTGCCAGCAGTGAGTGGATAGCGGGAGCCGAGCAGTACTTC. It is translated as CASSEWIAGAEQYF.

The chain joins TRBV30 to TRBJ2-7, with D perhaps matching TRBD2 (6 bases). The CDR3 contains 13 residues. V shed 0 bases and J shed 6 bases, with 12 bases lying between them. Germline-derived CDR1 and CDR2 are GTSNPN and SVGIG (reference sequence). CDR3 DNA sequence: TGTGCCTGGAGTGTACCTGGAGGGTCCGAGCAGTACTTC. Translating it yields CAWSVPGGSEQYF.

This clone is a singleton in its sample. The chain has TRBV7-9 and TRBJ2-7, with 11 nucleotides matching TRBD2. V shed 6 bases and J 3 bases; nucleotides not matched to a gene: 1. The germline V gene has CDR1 SEHNR and CDR2 FQNEAQ (reference sequence). This CDR3 spans 13 amino acids. CDR3 protein: CASSGTSGYEQYF. The CDR3 region has the DNA TGTGCCAGCAGTGGGACTAGCGGCTACGAGCAGTACTTC. The full variable domain, completed using reference TRBV7-9 and TRBJ2-7, is DTGVSQNPRHKITKRGQNVTFRCDPISEHNRLYWYRQTLGQGPEFLTYFQNEAQLEKSRLLSDRFSAERPKGSFSTLEIQRTEQGDSAMYLCASSGTSGYEQYFGPGTRLTVT.

The genes are TRBV11-2 and TRBJ2-7, with TRBD1 matching over 7 bases. This CDR3 is 15 amino acids long. From germline, CDR1 is SGHAT and CDR2 FQNNGV. V gave up 6 bases and J gave up 5 bases; unmatched junction bases: 13. This CDR3 is CASRSLKRGPNEQYF. As DNA, the CDR3 is TGTGCCAGCAGATCTCTGAAAAGGGGGCCCAACGAGCAGTACTTC. Together with reference TRBV11-2 and TRBJ2-7, the CDR3 gives the full variable domain: EAGVAQSPRYKIIEKRQSVAFWCNPISGHATLYWYQQILGQGPKLLIQFQNNGVVDDSQLPKDRFSAERLKGVDSTLKIQPAKLEDSAVYLCASRSLKRGPNEQYFGPGTRLTVT.

This clone was seen only once. The chain recombines TRBV5-1 with TRBJ2-7; D remains ambiguous. CDR1 is SGHRS and CDR2 is YFSETQ in the germline V gene. V lost 0 bases, J lost 3 bases, and 7 bases lay in between. There are 13 residues in the CDR3. In DNA form, the CDR3 reads TGCGCCAGCAGCTTGGCGCCCAACTACGAGCAGTACTTC. This encodes CASSLAPNYEQYF.

This chain uses TRBV2 with TRBJ2-3; possible D gene TRBD1, 5 bases. Trimming cost V 6 bases and J 5 bases, with 9 bases left between them. Germline V gene data show CDR1 as SNHLY and CDR2 as FYNNEI. This CDR3 contains 12 residues. The CDR3 spells CASSVREDTQYF. The CDR3 nucleotides read TGTGCCAGCAGCGTCAGGGAAGATACGCAGTATTTT. The full variable domain, rest sourced from reference TRBV2 and TRBJ2-3, is EPEVTQTPSHQVTQMGQEVILRCVPISNHLYFYWYRQILGQKVEFLVSFYNNEISEKSEIFDDQFSVERPDGSNFTLKIRSTKLEDSAMYFCASSVREDTQYFGPGTRLTVL.